This T cell receptor beta chain emerged from a study of T cells in Graves' hyperthyroidism and ophthalmopathy. Researchers took RNA transcripts and amplified the TCR beta CDR3 regions from them. With the HTBI primer set, the TCR CDR3 went through a first round of RT-PCR. One entry per CDR3 protein, called by TCRdb with MiXCR from the multiplex PCR reads. The data contain about 740,000 distinct CDR3 sequences, around 15% of them seen just once; the ten biggest clones take up 9.5% to 13%. Clinical symptoms, serum thyroxine, TRAb, thyroid ultrasound and orbital computed tomography informed diagnoses. Isolation of PBMCs was performed on around 10 ml fresh peripheral blood. Trimming shortened V by 7 bases and J by 10 bases, and 11 bases separated the two germline ends. CDR1 MNHEY and CDR2 SVGAGI come from the germline V gene. The CDR3 contains 11 residues.

The TCR comes from a woman aged 18-29 years with Graves' hyperthyroidism. Sequenced sample: blood. J is TRBJ1-5 and V is TRBV6-5, with no clear D. CDR3 sequence: CASNSNGPQHF. The CDR3 DNA sequence: TGTGCCAGCAATTCGAACGGACCCCAGCATTTT.